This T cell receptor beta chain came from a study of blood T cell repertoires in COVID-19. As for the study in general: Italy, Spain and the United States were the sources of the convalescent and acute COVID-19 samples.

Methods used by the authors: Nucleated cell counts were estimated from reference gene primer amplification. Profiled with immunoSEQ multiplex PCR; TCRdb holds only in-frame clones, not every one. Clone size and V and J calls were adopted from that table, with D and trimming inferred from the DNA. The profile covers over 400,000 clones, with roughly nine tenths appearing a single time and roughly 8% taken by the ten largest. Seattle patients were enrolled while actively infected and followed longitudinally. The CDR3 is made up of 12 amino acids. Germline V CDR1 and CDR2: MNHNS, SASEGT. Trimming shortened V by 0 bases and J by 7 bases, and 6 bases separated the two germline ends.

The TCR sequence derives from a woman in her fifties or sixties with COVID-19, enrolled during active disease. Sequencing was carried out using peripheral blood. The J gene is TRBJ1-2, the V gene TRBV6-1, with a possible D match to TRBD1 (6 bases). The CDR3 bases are TGTGCCAGCAGTGAAGCGGGGGCTGGCTACACCTTC. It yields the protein CASSEAGAGYTF.